Sequencing of this TCR beta chain was carried out in a study of T cells after yellow fever vaccination. Across the whole study: When fractions had low cell numbers, they were prepared with SMART-Seq v4 Ultra Low Input. Study-level findings and limits: Abundant clonotypes from the bulk population could contaminate FACS-sorted repertoires. Reappearing after the booster were most of the clones from primary vaccination (almost 97% CD4, around 88% CD8).

The CDR3 contains 14 residues. CDR1 is SGHTA, CDR2 FQGNSA, per germline. Trimming removed 1 base from V and 1 base from J, with 4 bases in between. Production of TCR cDNA was by 5'RACE template switching, which also added a universal primer site and UMIs. TCRdb passed the 5' RACE reads through MiXCR, listing each CDR3 protein once. The table lists 200,000 to 300,000 distinct CDR3 sequences, about an eighth of them singletons. As concerns this clonotype: The antigen is not known.

The TCR was taken from a man under 40 who received the YFV17D yellow fever vaccine. The chain links TRBV7-2 to TRBJ2-2; D unclear. Sequencing used CD4+ T cells sorted from PBMCs, obtained 45 days after the yellow fever booster vaccination. CDR3 in amino acids: CASSLEMNTGELFF. CDR3 nucleotide sequence: TGTGCCAGCAGCTTAGAGATGAACACCGGGGAGCTGTTTTTT.